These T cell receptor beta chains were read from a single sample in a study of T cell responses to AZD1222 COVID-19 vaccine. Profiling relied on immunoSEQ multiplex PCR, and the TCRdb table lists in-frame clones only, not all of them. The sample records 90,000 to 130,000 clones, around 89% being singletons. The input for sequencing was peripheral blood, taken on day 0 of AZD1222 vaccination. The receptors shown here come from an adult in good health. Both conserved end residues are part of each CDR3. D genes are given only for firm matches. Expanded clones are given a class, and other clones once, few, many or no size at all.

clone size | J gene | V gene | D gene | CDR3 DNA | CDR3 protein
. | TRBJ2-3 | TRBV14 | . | TGTGCCAGCAGCCAACGAGTAACAGATACGCAGTATTTT | CASSQRVTDTQYF
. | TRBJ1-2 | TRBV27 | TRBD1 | TGTGCCAGCAGTTTCCCCGGACAGGCGTACACCTTC | CASSFPGQAYTF
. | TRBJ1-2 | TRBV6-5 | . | TGTGCCAGCAGCTCCTTTCCCACAGGGAACTATGGCTACACCTTC | CASSSFPTGNYGYTF
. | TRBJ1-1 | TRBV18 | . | TGTGCCAGCTCTACAGGCGAGAACACTGAAGCTTTCTTT | CASSTGENTEAFF
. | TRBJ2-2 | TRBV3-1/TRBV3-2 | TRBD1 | TGTGCCAGCAGCGCCGGCGACAGGGCCCCCACCGGGGAGCTGTTTTTT | CASSAGDRAPTGELFF
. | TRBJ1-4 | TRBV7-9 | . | TGTGCCAGCAGCTTGAAAAGTGCGGGGGGCGGACAAAAACTGTTTTTT | CASSLKSAGGGQKLFF
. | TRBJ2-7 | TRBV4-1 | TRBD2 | TGCGCCAGCAGCCAAGCGGGAGGGCTTGCCTACGAGCAGTACTTC | CASSQAGGLAYEQYF
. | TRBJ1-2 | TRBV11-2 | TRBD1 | TGTGCCAGCAGCTCAAACAGGGGGCGACAATATGGCTACACCTTC | CASSSNRGRQYGYTF
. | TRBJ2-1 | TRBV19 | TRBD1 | TGTGCCAGTAGTATCGGGGCGGGACAGGGGACCTACAATGAGCAGTTCTTC | CASSIGAGQGTYNEQFF
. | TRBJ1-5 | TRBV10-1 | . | TGCGCCAGCAGTGCAACAGATAATCAGCCCCAGCATTTT | CASSATDNQPQHF
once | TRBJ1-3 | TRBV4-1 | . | TGCGCCAGCAGCCGGCGTGCTGGAAACACCATATATTTT | CASSRRAGNTIYF
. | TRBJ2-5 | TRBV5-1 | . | TGCGCCAGCAGCTGGTGGGGGACGGGGACCCAAGAGACCCAGTACTTC | CASSWWGTGTQETQYF
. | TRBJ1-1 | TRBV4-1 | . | TGCGCCAGCAGCCAAGAGTGGCAGGGTCTGAACACTGAAGCTTTCTTT | CASSQEWQGLNTEAFF
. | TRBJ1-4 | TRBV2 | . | TGTGCCAGCAGTGTCCAGGGAGTCCCTAATGAAAAACTGTTTTTT | CASSVQGVPNEKLFF
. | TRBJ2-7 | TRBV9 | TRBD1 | TGTGCCAGCAGCCCGGGACAGTCGGCCTACGAGCAGTACTTC | CASSPGQSAYEQYF
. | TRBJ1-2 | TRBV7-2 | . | TGTGCCAGCAGCTTAGTGCAGAGCTCGCGTGGCTACACCTTC | CASSLVQSSRGYTF
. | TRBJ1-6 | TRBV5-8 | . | TGTGCCAGCAGCTACTCTCCTCCGAGCCCAGTGTTGGGGCCCCTCCACTTT | CASSYSPPSPVLGPLHF
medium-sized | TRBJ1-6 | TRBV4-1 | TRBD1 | TGCGCCAGCAGCCAAGAAGGGACAGGCTCTTCACCCCTCCACTTT | CASSQEGTGSSPLHF
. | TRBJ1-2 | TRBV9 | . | TGTGCCAGCAGCGTAGGGCGGCGGTCCCAGGGTGGCTACACCTTC | CASSVGRRSQGGYTF
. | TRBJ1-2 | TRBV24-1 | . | TGTGCCACCAGTGATTTTGGGTTGTACTACACCTTC | CATSDFGLYYTF
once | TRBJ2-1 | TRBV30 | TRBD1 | TGTGCCTGGAGTATCTTCCGGGACAGGGGTCGCAATGAGCAGTTCTTC | CAWSIFRDRGRNEQFF
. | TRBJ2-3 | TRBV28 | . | TGTGCCAGCAGTTCACTTGCAGATACGCAGTATTTT | CASSSLADTQYF
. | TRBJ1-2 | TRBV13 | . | TGTGCCAGCAGCCGACGGGGGGGCGAAGACTATGGCTACACCTTC | CASSRRGGEDYGYTF
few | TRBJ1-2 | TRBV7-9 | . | TGTGCCAGCAGCTTAGTTTCCAGTTCCCTCGGCTATGGCTACACCTTC | CASSLVSSSLGYGYTF
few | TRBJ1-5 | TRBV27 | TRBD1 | TGTGCCAGCAGCCTAGGACAGGGACTTAGCAATCAGCCCCAGCATTTT | CASSLGQGLSNQPQHF
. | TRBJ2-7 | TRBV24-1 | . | TGTGCCACCAGCCCAGGGGGAGGCGAGCAGTACTTC | CATSPGGGEQYF
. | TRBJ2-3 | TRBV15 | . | TGTGCCACCAGCAGAGAGGTCCAGCGCATGCAGTATTTT | CATSREVQRMQYF
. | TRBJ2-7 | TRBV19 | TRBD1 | TGTGCCAGTAGTACCGCAGGGGGATCCTACGAGCAGTACTTC | CASSTAGGSYEQYF
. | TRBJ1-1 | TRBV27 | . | TGTGCCAGCAGTTTAGGTTCAGGGCGGAACACTGAAGCTTTCTTT | CASSLGSGRNTEAFF
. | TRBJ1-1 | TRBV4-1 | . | TGCGCCAGCAGCCAAGCGGGGGCGGGTTTTGACACTGAAGCTTTCTTT | CASSQAGAGFDTEAFF
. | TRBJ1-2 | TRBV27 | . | TGTGCCAGCAGATTAACAGGGAGCTATGGCTACACCTTC | CASRLTGSYGYTF
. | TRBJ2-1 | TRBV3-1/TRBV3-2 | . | TGTGCCAGCAGCCAAGAGCTGGCGGCAGGGAGAGATGAGCAGTTCTTC | CASSQELAAGRDEQFF
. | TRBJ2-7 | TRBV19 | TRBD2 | TGTGCCAGTAGTACCTCAAAGAGCGGGAGAAACAACTACGAGCAGTACTTC | CASSTSKSGRNNYEQYF
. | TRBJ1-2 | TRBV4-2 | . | TGTGCCAGCAGCCAAGTATCGGGGGGCGCGGGCTACACCTTC | CASSQVSGGAGYTF
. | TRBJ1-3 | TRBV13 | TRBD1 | TGTGCCAGCAGCACCGTTACAGGGGGAGGAAACACCATATATTTT | CASSTVTGGGNTIYF
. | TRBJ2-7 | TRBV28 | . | TGTGCCAGCAGTTCTGTGACCTACGAGCAGTACTTC | CASSSVTYEQYF
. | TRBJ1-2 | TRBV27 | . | TGTGCCAGCAGTTTCCAACGGGACCGAGACTATGGCTACACCTTC | CASSFQRDRDYGYTF
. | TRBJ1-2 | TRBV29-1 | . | TGCAGCGGGCAGGGATCTAACTATGGCTACACCTTC | CSGQGSNYGYTF
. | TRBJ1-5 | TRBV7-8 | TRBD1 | TGTGCCAGCAGCTTAACGGTCCAGGGGGGTCAGCCCCAGCATTTT | CASSLTVQGGQPQHF
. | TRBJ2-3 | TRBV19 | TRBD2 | TGTGCCAGTAGCGACGGGACTAGCGTTCAAGATACGCAGTATTTT | CASSDGTSVQDTQYF
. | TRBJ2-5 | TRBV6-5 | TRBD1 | TGTGCCAGCAGTTCTTCAAGGACAGGCGCGAAGACCCAGTACTTC | CASSSSRTGAKTQYF
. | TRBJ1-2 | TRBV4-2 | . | TGTGCCAGCAGCGCACTCATAGGGGATGCCTATGGCTACACCTTC | CASSALIGDAYGYTF
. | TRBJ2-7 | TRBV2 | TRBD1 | TGTGCCACTACAGGGGAGTCCTACGAGCAGTACTTC | CATTGESYEQYF
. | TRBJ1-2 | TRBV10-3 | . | TGTGCCATCATGGGGGGCTCTGGCTATGGCTACACCTTC | CAIMGGSGYGYTF
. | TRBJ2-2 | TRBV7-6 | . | TGTGCCAGCAGCCACTCCTCCGGGAGTACCGGGGAGCTGTTTTTT | CASSHSSGSTGELFF
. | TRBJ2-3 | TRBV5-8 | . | TGTGCCAGCGACTATATAGATACGCAGTATTTT | CASDYIDTQYF
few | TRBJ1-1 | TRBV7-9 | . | TGTGCCAGCAGCTTACGCGGATTGAACACTGAAGCTTTCTTT | CASSLRGLNTEAFF
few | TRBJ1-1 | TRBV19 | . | TGTGCCAGTAGTGATGAGGGGTCTGAAGCTTTCTTT | CASSDEGSEAFF
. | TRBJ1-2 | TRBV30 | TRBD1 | TGTGCCTGGAGTGTAGGGACAGGGGATGGCTACACCTTC | CAWSVGTGDGYTF
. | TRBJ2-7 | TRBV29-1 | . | TGCAGCGTTGAAGACCCCGAGGCTGGGCGGGAGCAGTACTTC | CSVEDPEAGREQYF
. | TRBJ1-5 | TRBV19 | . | TGTGCCAGTAGTATTTCAGGGATTGGGAAGGGCAATCAGCCCCAGCATTTT | CASSISGIGKGNQPQHF
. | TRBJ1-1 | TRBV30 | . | TGTGCCTGGACGGGCCAGGTGAACACTGAAGCTTTCTTT | CAWTGQVNTEAFF
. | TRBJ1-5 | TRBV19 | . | TGTGCCAGTAGTGCCGGTCCCAATCAGCCCCAGCATTTT | CASSAGPNQPQHF
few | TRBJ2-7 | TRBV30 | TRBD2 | TGTGCCTGGAGTAGTAGCGGGTATTCCTACGAGCAGTACTTC | CAWSSSGYSYEQYF
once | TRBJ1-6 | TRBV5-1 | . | TGCGCCAGCAGCTTGGGGGAGGGGGACTCACCCCTCCACTTT | CASSLGEGDSPLHF
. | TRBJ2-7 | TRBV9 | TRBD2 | TGTGCCAGCAGCGGAGGAAGCGGGAGGGCGAACGAGCAGTACTTC | CASSGGSGRANEQYF
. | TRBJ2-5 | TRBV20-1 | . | TGCAGTGCTAGTCGGCAGGGTGAGACCCAGTACTTC | CSASRQGETQYF
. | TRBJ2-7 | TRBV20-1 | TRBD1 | TGCAGTGCTAGTCTCGCGGGACAGGGGGCTGTAGCGGGAGTTTACGAGCAGTACTTC | CSASLAGQGAVAGVYEQYF
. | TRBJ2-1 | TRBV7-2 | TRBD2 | TGTGCCAGCAGACACCAGGGACTAGCGGGAGGAGGTGAGCAGTTCTTC | CASRHQGLAGGGEQFF